This entry is about one T cell receptor (beta chain). Its antigen is unknown. V dropped 4 bases and J dropped 5 bases, with 14 bases sitting between them. The CDR3 length is 14 residues. This sample stems from a study of T cell responses to AZD1222 COVID-19 vaccine. Study results and caveats: At study baseline, merely about 6 AZD1222 recipients were seropositive. Females made up more of the donors, who were largely white British, and clonal diversity may have come out too low.

Only in-frame clones appear in the TCRdb table, and some are missing; sequencing was by immunoSEQ multiplex PCR. Among 120,000 to 150,000 clones listed, around 90% were seen once. This material consisted of peripheral blood, taken 28 days after the second AZD1222 dose. J is TRBJ1-2 and V is TRBV23-1; D remains unclear. TRBV23-1 is sorted into the ORF group, with uncertain function. This sequence originates from an adult who received the AZD1222 COVID-19 vaccine. The CDR3: CASSPNRASYGYTF. The CDR3 DNA reads as TGCGCCAGCAGTCCAAACCGGGCCTCTTATGGCTACACCTTC.